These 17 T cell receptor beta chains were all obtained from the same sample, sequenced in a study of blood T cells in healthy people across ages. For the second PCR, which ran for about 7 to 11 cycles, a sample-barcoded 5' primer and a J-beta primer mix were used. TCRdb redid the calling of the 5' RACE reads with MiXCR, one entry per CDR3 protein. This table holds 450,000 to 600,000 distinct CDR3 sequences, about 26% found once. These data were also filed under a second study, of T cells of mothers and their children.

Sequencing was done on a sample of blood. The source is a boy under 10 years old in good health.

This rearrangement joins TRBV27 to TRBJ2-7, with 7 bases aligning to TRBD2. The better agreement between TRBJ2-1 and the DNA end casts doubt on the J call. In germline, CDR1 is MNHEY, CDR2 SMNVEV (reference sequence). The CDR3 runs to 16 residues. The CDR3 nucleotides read TGTGCCAGCAGTTTGGTCGGGGGAGGGTTCTACAATGAGCAGTTCTTC. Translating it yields CASSLVGGGFYNEQFF.

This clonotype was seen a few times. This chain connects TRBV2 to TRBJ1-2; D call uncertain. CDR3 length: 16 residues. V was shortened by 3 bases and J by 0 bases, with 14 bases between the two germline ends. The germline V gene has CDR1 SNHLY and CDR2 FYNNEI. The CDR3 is CASSEVLGISNYGYTF. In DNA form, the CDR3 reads TGTGCCAGCAGTGAGGTCTTAGGCATCTCTAACTATGGCTACACCTTC.

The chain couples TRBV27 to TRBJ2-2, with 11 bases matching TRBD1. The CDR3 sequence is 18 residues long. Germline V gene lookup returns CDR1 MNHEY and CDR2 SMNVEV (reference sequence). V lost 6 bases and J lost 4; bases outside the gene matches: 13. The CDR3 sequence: CASRPGTGGPLGTGELFF. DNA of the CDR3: TGTGCCAGCAGGCCCGGGACAGGGGGTCCCTTGGGCACCGGGGAGCTGTTTTTT.

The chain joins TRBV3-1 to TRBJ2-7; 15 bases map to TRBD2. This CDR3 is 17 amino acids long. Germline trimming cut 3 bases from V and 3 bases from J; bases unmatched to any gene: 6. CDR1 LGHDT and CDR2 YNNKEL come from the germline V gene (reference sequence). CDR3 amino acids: CASSHRGLAGGNYEQYF. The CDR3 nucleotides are TGTGCCAGCAGCCACAGGGGACTAGCGGGAGGTAACTACGAGCAGTACTTC.

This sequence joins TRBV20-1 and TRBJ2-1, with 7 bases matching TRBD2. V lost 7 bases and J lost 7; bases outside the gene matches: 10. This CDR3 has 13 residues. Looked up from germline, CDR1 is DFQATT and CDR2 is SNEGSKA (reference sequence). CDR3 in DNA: TGCAGTGTTCGGGGGGACCCTTATAATGAGCAGTTCTTC. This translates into CSVRGDPYNEQFF.

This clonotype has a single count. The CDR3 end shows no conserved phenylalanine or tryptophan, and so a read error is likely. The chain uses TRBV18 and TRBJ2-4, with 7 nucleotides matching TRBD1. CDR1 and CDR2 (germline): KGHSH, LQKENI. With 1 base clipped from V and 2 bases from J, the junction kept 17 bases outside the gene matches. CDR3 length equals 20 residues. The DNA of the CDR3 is TGTGCCAGCTCACCACAACTACTTGAGACAGGGTTGATGCCCAAAAACATTCAGTACCTC. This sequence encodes CASSPQLLETGLMPKNIQYL.

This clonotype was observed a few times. The CDR3 bases are TGCAGCGTTGCTAATGGTCCCCCCTACGAGCAGTACTTC. Amino acid sequence: CSVANGPPYEQYF. The chain is built from TRBV29-1 and TRBJ2-5, with D unclear. The DNA end is a closer match to TRBJ2-7, so the J assignment may be wrong. The germline CDR1 and CDR2 sequences are SQVTM and ANQGSEA. The CDR3 loop spans 13 amino acids.

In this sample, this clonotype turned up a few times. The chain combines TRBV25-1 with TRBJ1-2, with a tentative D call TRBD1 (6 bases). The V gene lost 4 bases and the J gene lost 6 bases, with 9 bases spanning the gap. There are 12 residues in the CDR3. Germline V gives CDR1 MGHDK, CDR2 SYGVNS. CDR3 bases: TGTGCCAGCAGTGCTGGGGGCCATGGCTACACCTTC. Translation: CASSAGGHGYTF.

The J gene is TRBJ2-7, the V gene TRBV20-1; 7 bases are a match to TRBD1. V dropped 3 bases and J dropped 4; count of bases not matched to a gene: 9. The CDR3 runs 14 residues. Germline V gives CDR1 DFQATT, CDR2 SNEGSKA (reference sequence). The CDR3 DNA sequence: TGCAGTGCTAGTTCCGACAGGGTATTATACGAGCAGTACTTC. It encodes CSASSDRVLYEQYF.

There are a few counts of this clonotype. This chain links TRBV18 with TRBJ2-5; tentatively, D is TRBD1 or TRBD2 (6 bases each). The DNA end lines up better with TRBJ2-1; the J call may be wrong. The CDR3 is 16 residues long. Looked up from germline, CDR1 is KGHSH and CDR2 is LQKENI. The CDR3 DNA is TGTGCCAGCTCACCGGGGGCGGGACTCCCCGGCCGAGAGCAGTTCTTC. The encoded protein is CASSPGAGLPGREQFF.

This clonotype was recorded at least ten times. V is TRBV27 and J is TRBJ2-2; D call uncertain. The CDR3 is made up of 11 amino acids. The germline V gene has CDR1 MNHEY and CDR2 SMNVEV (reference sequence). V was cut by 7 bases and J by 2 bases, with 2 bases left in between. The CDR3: CASTNTGELFF. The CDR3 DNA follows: TGTGCCAGCACCAACACCGGGGAGCTGTTTTTT.

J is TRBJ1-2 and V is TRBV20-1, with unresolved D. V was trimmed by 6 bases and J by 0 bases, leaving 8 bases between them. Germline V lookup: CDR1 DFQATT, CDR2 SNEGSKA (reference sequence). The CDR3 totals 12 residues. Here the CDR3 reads CSALRANYGYTF. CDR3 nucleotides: TGCAGTGCCCTTCGGGCTAACTATGGCTACACCTTC.

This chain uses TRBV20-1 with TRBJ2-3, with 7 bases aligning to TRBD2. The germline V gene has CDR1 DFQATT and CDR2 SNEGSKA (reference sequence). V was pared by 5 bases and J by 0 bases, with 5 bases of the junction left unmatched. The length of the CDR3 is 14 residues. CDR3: CSASRGGSTDTQYF. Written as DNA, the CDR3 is TGCAGTGCTTCACGCGGGGGTAGCACAGATACGCAGTATTTT.

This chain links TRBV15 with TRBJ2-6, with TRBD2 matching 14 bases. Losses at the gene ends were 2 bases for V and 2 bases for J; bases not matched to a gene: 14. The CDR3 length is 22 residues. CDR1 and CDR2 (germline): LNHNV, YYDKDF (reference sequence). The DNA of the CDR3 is TGTGCCACCAGCAGACCCCTGGGACTAGCGGGGGCCCAGGATCCTGGGGCCAACGTCCTGACTTTC. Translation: CATSRPLGLAGAQDPGANVLTF.

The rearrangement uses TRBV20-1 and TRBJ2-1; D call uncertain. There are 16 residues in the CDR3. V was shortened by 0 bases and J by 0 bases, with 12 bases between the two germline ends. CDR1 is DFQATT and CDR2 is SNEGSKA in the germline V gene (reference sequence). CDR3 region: CSARDPGVASYNEQFF. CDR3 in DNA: TGCAGTGCTAGAGATCCTGGAGTAGCCTCCTACAATGAGCAGTTCTTC.

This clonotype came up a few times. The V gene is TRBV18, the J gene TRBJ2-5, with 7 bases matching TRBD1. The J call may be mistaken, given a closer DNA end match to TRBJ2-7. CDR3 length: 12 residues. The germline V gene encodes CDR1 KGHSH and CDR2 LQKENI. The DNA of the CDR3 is TGTGCCAGCTCGGGGACAGAGTACGAGCAGTACTTC. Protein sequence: CASSGTEYEQYF.

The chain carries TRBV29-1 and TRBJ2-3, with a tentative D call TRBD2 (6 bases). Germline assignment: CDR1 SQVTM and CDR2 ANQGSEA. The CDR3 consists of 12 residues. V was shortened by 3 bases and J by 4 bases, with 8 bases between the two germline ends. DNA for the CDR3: TGCAGCGTTGAGCGACTAGCAGATACGCAGTATTTT. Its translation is CSVERLADTQYF.